Below, 30 T cell receptor beta chains from the same sample are listed, as sequenced in a study of PD-L1 blockade in urothelial cancer. Sample time point: pretreatment peripheral blood. Assay used: immunoSEQ multiplex PCR; TCRdb lists only in-frame clones, some missing. Among about 30,000 clones listed, 84% were seen once. The starting material was PBMCs, obtained around atezolizumab (anti-PD-L1) treatment. The receptors were sampled from a man in his 60s with urothelial cancer.

The J gene is TRBJ2-7, the V gene TRBV2; D is perhaps TRBD1 (6 bases). Germline CDR1 reads SNHLY; CDR2 reads FYNNEI. V lost 6 bases and J 4 bases, leaving 13 bases between the germline ends. The CDR3 is 13 residues long. CDR3 sequence: CASRLQGLYEQYF. The CDR3 region has the DNA TGTGCCAGCAGGCTACAGGGATTGTACGAGCAGTACTTC.

This sequence joins TRBV4-1 and TRBJ2-5; 9 nucleotides match TRBD1. Germline V gene lookup returns CDR1 MGHRA and CDR2 YSYEKL. The CDR3 is 16 amino acids. J was trimmed by 5 bases and V by 0 bases; bases with no gene match: 7. The CDR3 region has the DNA TGCGCCAGCAGCCAAGATTCGGGGACAGGGATGGAGACCCAGTACTTC. Translating gives CASSQDSGTGMETQYF.

The V call is TRBV4-3, the J call TRBJ1-1; D gene ambiguous. This CDR3 has 14 amino acids. The germline V gene has CDR1 LGHNA and CDR2 YSLEER. Trimming cost V 1 base and J 1 base, with 7 bases left between them. CDR3 in DNA: TGCGCCAGCAGCCAAGTGGTACAGAACACTGAAGCTTTCTTT. Amino acids: CASSQVVQNTEAFF.

This chain joins TRBV2 and TRBJ2-2, with 7 bases identical to TRBD1. Trimming cost V 3 bases and J 7 bases; bases outside gene matches: 8. The CDR3 has 15 residues. The germline V gene encodes CDR1 SNHLY and CDR2 FYNNEI. CDR3 in DNA: TGTGCCAGCAGTGACAGGACAGGCCAGGTCGGGGAGCTGTTTTTT. It yields the protein CASSDRTGQVGELFF.

This sequence joins TRBV6-5 and TRBJ2-7, with 8 bases aligning to TRBD2. With 7 bases clipped from V and 7 bases from J, the junction kept 6 bases outside the gene matches. The CDR3 sequence is 12 residues long. In germline, CDR1 is MNHEY, CDR2 SVGAGI. The DNA for the CDR3 is TGTGCCAGCACGGGAGGGGCTGGTGAGCAGTACTTC. Protein product: CASTGGAGEQYF.

In regard to this clone: An end of the junction differs from the germline gene, which may be a read error. This sequence joins TRBV12-5 and TRBJ2-3; TRBD2 matches 8 bases. Germline-derived CDR1 and CDR2 are LGHNT and FRNRAP. The CDR3 has 13 residues. The CDR3: CASVGSSGTFGLF. The CDR3 bases are TGTGCTAGTGTTGGGAGTAGCGGGACATTCGGCCTTTTT.

The chain has TRBV27 and TRBJ2-1; possibly TRBD2 for D (6 bases). Trimming took off 6 bases at V and 6 bases at J, with 18 bases between the two ends. The CDR3 covers 15 residues. Germline CDR1 and CDR2: MNHEY and SMNVEV (reference sequence). Here the CDR3 reads CASRSGRDASNEQFF. CDR3 bases: TGTGCCAGCAGGTCCGGGCGGGATGCCTCCAATGAGCAGTTCTTC.

CDR3 nucleotide sequence: TGTGCCAGCAGTTTATATGTAGGGACTAGCGGGAGTGGTACAGATACGCAGTATTTT. This encodes CASSLYVGTSGSGTDTQYF. The rearrangement links TRBV27 to TRBJ2-3; 14 nucleotides line up with TRBD2. This CDR3 region has 19 residues. Germline-derived CDR1 and CDR2 are MNHEY and SMNVEV (reference sequence). Unmatched junction bases numbered 9, after V lost 1 base and J lost 3 bases.

The genes are TRBV2 and TRBJ2-1, with D possibly TRBD2 on 5 matching bases. Germline CDR1 is SNHLY and CDR2 is FYNNEI. V shed 1 base and J shed 8 bases, with 15 bases lying between them. The CDR3 extends over 15 amino acids. The CDR3 reads CASSEERTISDEQFF. CDR3 sequence (DNA): TGTGCCAGCAGTGAAGAGCGCACGATTAGCGATGAGCAGTTCTTC.

J is TRBJ2-1 and V is TRBV2, with D possibly TRBD1 on 5 matching bases. The CDR3 is 14 residues long. Germline V gene sequence: CDR1 SNHLY, CDR2 FYNNEI. Trimming left V 0 bases short and J 6 bases short, with 9 bases between. The CDR3 DNA sequence: TGTGCCAGCAGTGAAGCGGGAAGGGGCAATGAGCAGTTCTTC. Translated: CASSEAGRGNEQFF.

The V call is TRBV5-1, the J call TRBJ2-7; 7 bases match TRBD1. The V and J ends lost 4 bases and 3 bases, in that order; junction bases with no gene match: 10. The CDR3 sequence is 15 residues long. From germline, CDR1 is SGHRS and CDR2 YFSETQ. CDR3 sequence: CASSLVTGKSYEQYF. The CDR3 DNA reads TGCGCCAGCAGCCTAGTGACAGGGAAGAGCTACGAGCAGTACTTC.

The chain recombines TRBV7-9 with TRBJ2-7; D remains ambiguous. The CDR3 is 13 amino acids. V lost 5 bases and J 1 base, leaving 9 bases between the germline ends. Germline V CDR1 and CDR2: SEHNR, FQNEAQ (reference sequence). The CDR3 spells CASSPPTSYEQYF. CDR3 sequence (DNA): TGTGCCAGCAGCCCGCCTACGTCCTACGAGCAGTACTTC.

The V and J genes are TRBV7-6 and TRBJ1-2, with a weak D call TRBD1 (6 bases). Germline CDR1 is SGHVS and CDR2 is FNYEAQ. V was shortened by 4 bases and J by 3 bases, with 9 bases between the two germline ends. CDR3 length: 13 amino acids. The CDR3 DNA follows: TGTGCCAGCAGCTCACAGGGATACTATGGCTACACCTTC. This codes for CASSSQGYYGYTF.

The chain is built from TRBV28 and TRBJ1-6, with 9 bases lining up with TRBD1. Germline-derived CDR1 and CDR2 are MDHEN and SYDVKM. The CDR3 runs 13 residues. V lost 3 bases, J lost 13 bases, and 4 bases stayed unmatched. The CDR3 DNA sequence: TGTGCCAGCAGTTTTAGGGGGACAGGGCCCCTCCACTTT. The encoded protein is CASSFRGTGPLHF.

V is TRBV5-6 and J is TRBJ2-5; weak D call: TRBD1 (5 bases). Between the trimmed V and J ends, which lost 4 bases and 7 bases, there was a span of 23 bases. In germline, CDR1 is SGHDT, CDR2 YYEEEE. CDR3 length: 16 amino acids. The CDR3 bases are TGTGCCAGCAGCGCATGGGGCTCAGGCATGATTGGGACCCAGTACTTC. As protein: CASSAWGSGMIGTQYF.

The genes are TRBV6-4 and TRBJ2-1; perhaps TRBD2 as D (5 bases). CDR3 length: 11 residues. V dropped 8 bases and J dropped 6 bases, with 8 bases sitting between them. Looked up from germline, CDR1 is MRHNA and CDR2 is SNTAGT. The CDR3 protein is CASHRGNEQFF. The CDR3 bases are TGTGCCAGCCACCGGGGCAATGAGCAGTTCTTC.

CDR3 amino acids: CASSTSGLEYNEQFF. CDR3 sequence (DNA): TGTGCCAGCAGCACATCGGGACTAGAATACAATGAGCAGTTCTTC. This sequence joins TRBV9 and TRBJ2-1; 8 nucleotides agree with TRBD2. V lost 4 bases and J lost 4; bases outside the gene matches: 7. This CDR3 spans 15 amino acids. Germline-derived CDR1 and CDR2 are SGDLS and YYNGEE.

V usage is TRBV6-1 and J usage is TRBJ2-2; D is ambiguous. The V gene's germline CDR1 is MNHNS and CDR2 SASEGT. This CDR3 contains 14 residues. V lost 10 bases to trimming and J lost 2 bases, with 14 bases between them. CDR3 DNA sequence: TGTGCCACCTCTTTTTCCCCCAACACCGGGGAGCTGTTTTTT. Protein sequence: CATSFSPNTGELFF.

The chain has TRBV2 and TRBJ1-5, with D unclear. The CDR3 sequence is 14 residues long. Trimming removed 6 bases at V and 0 bases at J, with 9 bases between. Germline-derived CDR1 and CDR2 are SNHLY and FYNNEI. Here the CDR3 DNA reads TGTGCCAGCAGATCTCAGGATAGCAATCAGCCCCAGCATTTT. It specifies CASRSQDSNQPQHF.

This chain's CDR3 is CARYTLGGEHPCEQYF. The CDR3 DNA follows: TGTGCCCGCTACACCTTGGGAGGAGAACACCCCTGCGAGCAGTACTTC. J is TRBJ2-7 and V is TRBV7-3, with D perhaps matching TRBD2 (6 bases). Germline V gives CDR1 SGHTA, CDR2 FQGTGA. The CDR3 sequence is 16 residues long. Trimming left V 11 bases short and J 6 bases short, with 29 bases between.

The chain has TRBV7-9 and TRBJ1-2; D might be TRBD1 (6 bases). Looked up from germline, CDR1 is SEHNR and CDR2 is FQNEAQ (reference sequence). This CDR3 is built from 14 residues. Trimming removed 6 bases from V and 7 bases from J, with 18 bases in between. CDR3 DNA: TGTGCCAGCAGTCGCTCCGGGGGGCTTGGTGGCTACACCTTC. This translates into CASSRSGGLGGYTF.

The chain links TRBV19 to TRBJ2-7; D might be TRBD1 (6 bases). From germline, CDR1 is LNHDA and CDR2 SQIVND (reference sequence). V was cut by 2 bases and J by 2 bases, with 10 bases left in between. This CDR3 region has 14 residues. CDR3 DNA: TGTGCCAGTAGTATATTGGCAGGGGCCTACGAGCAGTACTTC. This sequence encodes CASSILAGAYEQYF.

This chain's CDR3 is CASQERGSNQPQHF. For the CDR3, the DNA is TGTGCCAGTCAGGAGAGGGGGAGCAATCAGCCCCAGCATTTT. V is TRBV28 and J is TRBJ1-5; perhaps TRBD1 as D (6 bases). CDR1 is MDHEN and CDR2 is SYDVKM in the germline V gene. Trimming removed 9 bases from V and 1 base from J, with 13 bases in between. This CDR3 spans 14 amino acids.

The chain is built from TRBV12-5 and TRBJ2-3; TRBD1 might be the D (6 bases). Germline loops: CDR1 LGHNT, CDR2 FRNRAP. The CDR3 covers 14 residues. V was clipped by 4 bases and J by 2 bases, with 10 bases between them. CDR3 residues: CASGSDSVTDTQYF. The CDR3 bases are TGTGCTAGTGGTTCGGACAGTGTCACAGATACGCAGTATTTT.

The chain couples TRBV29-1 to TRBJ2-3; 10 nucleotides match TRBD2. Trimming cost V 3 bases and J 5 bases; bases outside gene matches: 5. This CDR3 has 14 residues. From germline, CDR1 is SQVTM and CDR2 ANQGSEA. The CDR3 region has the DNA TGCAGCGTTGATCTAGCGGGAGAAGAAGATACGCAGTATTTT. Its translation is CSVDLAGEEDTQYF.

This sequence joins TRBV28 and TRBJ1-1; the D is unclear. The CDR3 is 12 amino acids. CDR1 is MDHEN and CDR2 is SYDVKM in the germline V gene. Trimming cost V 1 base and J 3 bases, with 3 bases left between them. This CDR3 is CASSLSYTEAFF. In nucleotides, the CDR3 is TGTGCCAGCAGTTTATCGTACACTGAAGCTTTCTTT.

The rearrangement joins TRBV5-4 to TRBJ1-1; the D gene is possibly TRBD1 (6 bases). In germline, CDR1 is SGHNT, CDR2 YYREEE (reference sequence). The CDR3 is 13 amino acids. Trimming cost V 4 bases and J 1 base, with 8 bases left between them. CDR3: CASSKDRNTEAFF. In nucleotides, the CDR3 is TGTGCCAGCAGCAAGGACAGGAACACTGAAGCTTTCTTT.

The gene calls are TRBV18 and TRBJ2-7, with D possibly being TRBD2 (6 bases). Trimming removed 3 bases at V and 0 bases at J, with 12 bases between. The CDR3 totals 15 residues. Germline CDR1 KGHSH, CDR2 LQKENI. The CDR3, as DNA: TGTGCCAGCTCACCTGGGTCCGGGAGCTCCTACGAGCAGTACTTC. Its protein is CASSPGSGSSYEQYF.

The chain has TRBV9 and TRBJ2-7; 8 bases map to TRBD2. This CDR3 has 15 amino acids. Germline V gene sequence: CDR1 SGDLS, CDR2 YYNGEE. After removal of 0 bases from V and 4 bases from J, the junction contained 6 bases not matched to a gene. CDR3 sequence reads: CASSVGTGGRYEQYF. As DNA, the CDR3 is TGTGCCAGCAGCGTAGGAACGGGAGGGAGGTACGAGCAGTACTTC.

CDR3 protein: CASSTTSGGAHGELFF. For the CDR3, the DNA is TGTGCCAGCAGCACCACCTCAGGGGGCGCTCACGGGGAGCTGTTTTTT. J is TRBJ2-2 and V is TRBV5-4, with 8 bases lining up with TRBD1. The junction had 12 bases not matched to a gene; V was cut back by 4 bases and J by 7 bases. The V gene's germline CDR1 is SGHNT and CDR2 YYREEE (reference sequence). CDR3 length: 16 amino acids.